The entry below describes one T cell receptor (beta chain). Germline V gene data show CDR1 as SGHNT and CDR2 as YYREEE (reference sequence). V was clipped by 5 bases and J by 1 base; unmatched bases: 4. The CDR3 consists of 15 residues. The sample comes from a study of cytomegalovirus exposure and HLA in healthy donors. Primers included in the PCR were 60 Vbeta and 13 Jbeta primers. Source study methods: As a later analysis found, there were approximately 80 million unique TCR beta chains, of which around 10 million were shared. Profiled with immunoSEQ multiplex PCR; TCRdb holds only in-frame clones, not every one. D and trimming come from the DNA, and the V and J calls and clone size come from that table. The sample includes 40,000 or so clones.

This TCR came from a male donor in good health and CMV-seronegative. The V gene is TRBV5-4, the J gene TRBJ2-2; 8 bases line up with TRBD2. The sequenced sample was PBMCs. This chain's CDR3 is CASSPAGVNTGELFF. CDR3 in DNA: TGTGCCAGCAGTCCAGCGGGGGTGAACACCGGGGAGCTGTTTTTT. Based on the CDR3 plus reference TRBV5-4 and TRBJ2-2, the full variable domain is ETGVTQSPTHLIKTRGQQVTLRCSSQSGHNTVSWYQQALGQGPQFIFQYYREEENGRGNFPPRFSGLQFPNYSSELNVNALELDDSALYLCASSPAGVNTGELFFGEGSRLTVL.